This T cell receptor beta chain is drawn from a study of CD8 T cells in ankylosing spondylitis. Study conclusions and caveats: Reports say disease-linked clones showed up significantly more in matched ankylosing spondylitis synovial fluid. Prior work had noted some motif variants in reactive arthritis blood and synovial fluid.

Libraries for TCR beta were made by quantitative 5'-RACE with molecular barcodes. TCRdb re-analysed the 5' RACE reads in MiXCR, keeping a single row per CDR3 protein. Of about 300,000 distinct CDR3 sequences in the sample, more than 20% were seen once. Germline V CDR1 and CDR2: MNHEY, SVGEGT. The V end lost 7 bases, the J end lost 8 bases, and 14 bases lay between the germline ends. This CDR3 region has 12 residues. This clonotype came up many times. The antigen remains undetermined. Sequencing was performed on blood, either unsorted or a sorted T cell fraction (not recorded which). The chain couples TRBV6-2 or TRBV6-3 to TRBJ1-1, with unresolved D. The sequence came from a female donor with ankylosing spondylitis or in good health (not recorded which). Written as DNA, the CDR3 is TGTGCCAGCAACTCCTTCGACGGCGAAGCTTTCTTT. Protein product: CASNSFDGEAFF.